A selection of T cell receptor beta chains follows, all from one sample in a study of T cell clonotyping in hematopoietic cell transplantation. Data came from immunoSEQ multiplex PCR; TCRdb stores just in-frame clones and leaves some out. The data hold 20,000 to 25,000 clones, with roughly 90% observed a single time. This specimen was peripheral blood mononuclear cells, taken before stem cell transplant. Source of these receptors: a man younger than 35 with biphenotypic leukemia. Some clones in this sample may be carry-over from other donors' samples. Both conserved end residues are part of each CDR3. D genes are given only for firm matches. Only some rows state a clone size, as once, few, many or a class for expanded clones.

cdr3_nt: TGTGCCAGCAGCCAAGATTTTTGGGAAGGGAACAATGAGCAGTTCTTC
cdr3_aa: CASSQDFWEGNNEQFF
d_call: .
j_call: TRBJ2-1
v_call: TRBV14
clone_size: .

cdr3_nt: TGTGCCAGCAGTCAAGACCCGGGGAACACAGATACGCAGTATTTT
cdr3_aa: CASSQDPGNTDTQYF
d_call: .
j_call: TRBJ2-3
v_call: TRBV2
clone_size: .

cdr3_nt: TGTGCCAGCAGTCCTATCCTTCGAGAAGCTTTCTTT
cdr3_aa: CASSPILREAFF
d_call: .
j_call: TRBJ1-1
v_call: TRBV2
clone_size: .

cdr3_nt: TGCGCCAGCAGCCAAGATCAGGGGAATACTGAAGCTTTCTTT
cdr3_aa: CASSQDQGNTEAFF
d_call: .
j_call: TRBJ1-1
v_call: TRBV4-3
clone_size: .

cdr3_nt: TGTGCCAGCAGCTTTCCAGGGTACTCCTACGAGCAGTACTTC
cdr3_aa: CASSFPGYSYEQYF
d_call: .
j_call: TRBJ2-7
v_call: TRBV5-6
clone_size: .

cdr3_nt: TGTGCCTGGGGGGTCTCCTACGAGCAGTACTTC
cdr3_aa: CAWGVSYEQYF
d_call: .
j_call: TRBJ2-7
v_call: TRBV30
clone_size: .

cdr3_nt: TGTGCCAGCAGCCCGACAGGGGGAAACACCGGGGAGCTGTTTTTT
cdr3_aa: CASSPTGGNTGELFF
d_call: TRBD1
j_call: TRBJ2-2
v_call: TRBV9
clone_size: .

cdr3_nt: TGTGCCACCAGCATACAGGGAATACTGAACACTGAAGCTTTCTTT
cdr3_aa: CATSIQGILNTEAFF
d_call: .
j_call: TRBJ1-1
v_call: TRBV15
clone_size: .

cdr3_nt: TGTGCCAGCACCCGATTCGGGGCAGATACAGATACGCAGTATTTT
cdr3_aa: CASTRFGADTDTQYF
d_call: .
j_call: TRBJ2-3
v_call: TRBV11-3
clone_size: .

cdr3_nt: TGTGCCAGCAGCCTCGCGGGGACTCCAACTAATGAAAAACTGTTTTTT
cdr3_aa: CASSLAGTPTNEKLFF
d_call: .
j_call: TRBJ1-4
v_call: TRBV13
clone_size: .

cdr3_nt: TGTGCCAGCAGCTTGGGACAGGGGGCCTTAAACACCGGGGAGCTGTTTTTT
cdr3_aa: CASSLGQGALNTGELFF
d_call: TRBD1
j_call: TRBJ2-2
v_call: TRBV7-9
clone_size: .

cdr3_nt: TGTGCCAGTAGTATGGGCCAAGGCTATGGCTACACCTTC
cdr3_aa: CASSMGQGYGYTF
d_call: .
j_call: TRBJ1-2
v_call: TRBV19
clone_size: .

cdr3_nt: TGCAGCGGGAGGACAGGGGAGGTCGGGGAGCTGTTTTTT
cdr3_aa: CSGRTGEVGELFF
d_call: TRBD1
j_call: TRBJ2-2
v_call: TRBV29-1
clone_size: .

cdr3_nt: TGTGCCAGCAGCCTTCTCTCTGAAGCTTTCTTT
cdr3_aa: CASSLLSEAFF
d_call: .
j_call: TRBJ1-1
v_call: TRBV5-6
clone_size: .

cdr3_nt: TGCGCCAGCAGCTTAACAGGGGAGGTCTATGGCTACACCTTC
cdr3_aa: CASSLTGEVYGYTF
d_call: TRBD1
j_call: TRBJ1-2
v_call: TRBV5-1
clone_size: .

cdr3_nt: TGTGCCAGCAGCGGAGGACAGGGTTGGGAGTCACCCCTCCACTTT
cdr3_aa: CASSGGQGWESPLHF
d_call: TRBD1
j_call: TRBJ1-6
v_call: TRBV9
clone_size: few

cdr3_nt: TGTGCCAGCAGCCCGGACAGGGGATACGAGCAGTACTTC
cdr3_aa: CASSPDRGYEQYF
d_call: TRBD1
j_call: TRBJ2-7
v_call: TRBV27
clone_size: .

cdr3_nt: TGTGCCAGCAGTTACCCGAGTGGCACCGGGGAGCTGTTTTTT
cdr3_aa: CASSYPSGTGELFF
d_call: .
j_call: TRBJ2-2
v_call: TRBV6-6
clone_size: .

cdr3_nt: TGTGCCAGCAGTTCTGGGGACAGGGGCCACGAGCAGTACTTC
cdr3_aa: CASSSGDRGHEQYF
d_call: TRBD1
j_call: TRBJ2-7
v_call: TRBV6-4
clone_size: .

cdr3_nt: TGTGCCAGCGGGTGGGGGGGGATCGATACGCAGTATTTT
cdr3_aa: CASGWGGIDTQYF
d_call: TRBD2
j_call: TRBJ2-3
v_call: TRBV27
clone_size: .

cdr3_nt: TGCGCCAGCAGCCAAGGCGGAGGCGGGGAGCTGTTTTTT
cdr3_aa: CASSQGGGGELFF
d_call: .
j_call: TRBJ2-2
v_call: TRBV4-3
clone_size: .

cdr3_nt: TGTGCCAGCAGCTTAGTTGCGAGGGCCGGCTACACCTTC
cdr3_aa: CASSLVARAGYTF
d_call: .
j_call: TRBJ1-2
v_call: TRBV11-2
clone_size: .

cdr3_nt: TGCGCCAGCAGCCCCAGGTCAAGAGGAGATACGCAGTATTTT
cdr3_aa: CASSPRSRGDTQYF
d_call: .
j_call: TRBJ2-3
v_call: TRBV4-3
clone_size: .

cdr3_nt: TGTGCCAGCAGCTTGTGGGGAGCCGGGACAGGGGGTATAGCCAAAAACATTCAGTACTTC
cdr3_aa: CASSLWGAGTGGIAKNIQYF
d_call: TRBD1
j_call: TRBJ2-4
v_call: TRBV5-8
clone_size: once

cdr3_nt: TGTGCCAGTACCCTCAACTATCCACAGGACCTCTACGAGCAGTACTTC
cdr3_aa: CASTLNYPQDLYEQYF
d_call: .
j_call: TRBJ2-7
v_call: TRBV19
clone_size: .

cdr3_nt: TGTGCCATCAGTGAGTTGCCAATGGCGAGGGGTTCTTCCACTGAAGCTTTCTTT
cdr3_aa: CAISELPMARGSSTEAFF
d_call: .
j_call: TRBJ1-1
v_call: TRBV10-3
clone_size: .

cdr3_nt: TGTGCCGGACACAGGGATCCGAACACCGGGGAGCTGTTTTTT
cdr3_aa: CAGHRDPNTGELFF
d_call: .
j_call: TRBJ2-2
v_call: TRBV2
clone_size: .

cdr3_nt: TGTGCCAGCAGGGGACCGGGACAAATGAACACTGAAGCTTTCTTT
cdr3_aa: CASRGPGQMNTEAFF
d_call: .
j_call: TRBJ1-1
v_call: TRBV6-5
clone_size: .

cdr3_nt: TGTGCCAGCAGCTTGGAGGTCGACAGGGAGGGGTTCTTC
cdr3_aa: CASSLEVDREGFF
d_call: .
j_call: TRBJ2-1
v_call: TRBV5-4
clone_size: .

cdr3_nt: TGTGCCAGCAGTATCAACGACAGGGGGAATTCACCCCTCCACTTT
cdr3_aa: CASSINDRGNSPLHF
d_call: TRBD1
j_call: TRBJ1-6
v_call: TRBV2
clone_size: .

cdr3_nt: TGTGCCAGCAGTTGGCAGGGCTCACCGTTAAATCAGCCCCAGCATTTT
cdr3_aa: CASSWQGSPLNQPQHF
d_call: .
j_call: TRBJ1-5
v_call: TRBV28
clone_size: .

cdr3_nt: TGTGCCAGCAGTAGTAAGAACTATGGCTACACCTTC
cdr3_aa: CASSSKNYGYTF
d_call: .
j_call: TRBJ1-2
v_call: TRBV2
clone_size: .

cdr3_nt: TGTGCCAGCAGCTTAGCGGGGGGAGAGACCCAGTACTTC
cdr3_aa: CASSLAGGETQYF
d_call: .
j_call: TRBJ2-5
v_call: TRBV7-2
clone_size: once

cdr3_nt: TGTGCCAGCAGTGACGTAGGGAACAATGAGCAGTTCTTC
cdr3_aa: CASSDVGNNEQFF
d_call: .
j_call: TRBJ2-1
v_call: TRBV6-4
clone_size: .

cdr3_nt: TGTGCCACCGGGACAGGCTCCTACAATGAGCAGTTCTTC
cdr3_aa: CATGTGSYNEQFF
d_call: TRBD1
j_call: TRBJ2-1
v_call: TRBV10-3
clone_size: .

cdr3_nt: TGTGCCACTTCCATCCGGGACGTAGGAACTGAAGCTTTCTTT
cdr3_aa: CATSIRDVGTEAFF
d_call: .
j_call: TRBJ1-1
v_call: TRBV19
clone_size: .

cdr3_nt: TGTGCCAGCAGCGGGAGTTGGAACACTGAAGCTTTCTTT
cdr3_aa: CASSGSWNTEAFF
d_call: .
j_call: TRBJ1-1
v_call: TRBV5-4
clone_size: .

cdr3_nt: TGTGCCAGCAGCTTGGGGAGGACAGGATTGGGGTCCCCCTACGAGCAGTACTTC
cdr3_aa: CASSLGRTGLGSPYEQYF
d_call: TRBD1
j_call: TRBJ2-7
v_call: TRBV5-4
clone_size: .

cdr3_nt: TGTGCCAGCAGCGAGGAGGGGTTATACACAGATACGCAGTATTTT
cdr3_aa: CASSEEGLYTDTQYF
d_call: .
j_call: TRBJ2-3
v_call: TRBV9
clone_size: .

cdr3_nt: TGTGCCAGCAGCCTACAGGGGTGGACTGAAGCTTTCTTT
cdr3_aa: CASSLQGWTEAFF
d_call: TRBD1
j_call: TRBJ1-1
v_call: TRBV2
clone_size: .

cdr3_nt: TGTGCCAGCAGCCCGGGGCATTTT
cdr3_aa: CASSPGHF
d_call: .
j_call: TRBJ1-5
v_call: TRBV7-2
clone_size: once

cdr3_nt: TGTGCCAGCAGCTTAGGGACAGGCGGGAACTATGGCTACACCTTC
cdr3_aa: CASSLGTGGNYGYTF
d_call: TRBD1
j_call: TRBJ1-2
v_call: TRBV11-2
clone_size: once

cdr3_nt: TGTGCCAGCAGTTTAACCGGGCCTTCCTACGAGCAGTACTTC
cdr3_aa: CASSLTGPSYEQYF
d_call: .
j_call: TRBJ2-7
v_call: TRBV11-1
clone_size: .

cdr3_nt: TGTGCCAGCATTAGACAGGAGGGGCAGCCCCAGCATTTT
cdr3_aa: CASIRQEGQPQHF
d_call: .
j_call: TRBJ1-5
v_call: TRBV6-6
clone_size: .

cdr3_nt: TGCGCCAGCAGCTTGGCCAGAGGGGGCACCTACAATGAGCAGTTCTTC
cdr3_aa: CASSLARGGTYNEQFF
d_call: TRBD1
j_call: TRBJ2-1
v_call: TRBV5-1
clone_size: .

cdr3_nt: TGTGCCAGCAGCTTAGGCCCCTTAGCGGGAGGGTTCCACGAGCAGTACTTC
cdr3_aa: CASSLGPLAGGFHEQYF
d_call: TRBD2
j_call: TRBJ2-7
v_call: TRBV11-2
clone_size: .

cdr3_nt: TGCGCCAGCAGCGGACTGGGTCCTATTAATGGCTACACCTTC
cdr3_aa: CASSGLGPINGYTF
d_call: .
j_call: TRBJ1-2
v_call: TRBV5-1
clone_size: .

cdr3_nt: TGTGCCAGCAGCTACCGGGACGAAGCTTTCTTT
cdr3_aa: CASSYRDEAFF
d_call: .
j_call: TRBJ1-1
v_call: TRBV7-9
clone_size: .

cdr3_nt: TGTGCCTGGAGTCCTCGGACCGCGAACACTGAAGCTTTCTTT
cdr3_aa: CAWSPRTANTEAFF
d_call: .
j_call: TRBJ1-1
v_call: TRBV30
clone_size: .

cdr3_nt: TGTGCCAGCAGCCTTGACGGCAGCACCTACGAGCAGTACTTC
cdr3_aa: CASSLDGSTYEQYF
d_call: .
j_call: TRBJ2-7
v_call: TRBV7-9
clone_size: .

cdr3_nt: TGCGCCAGCAGCCCAAGACTCTTCTCCTACAATGAGCAGTTCTTC
cdr3_aa: CASSPRLFSYNEQFF
d_call: .
j_call: TRBJ2-1
v_call: TRBV4-3
clone_size: .

cdr3_nt: TGTGCCAGCAGTTACTTCGGGGGGCTGTATGGGGCTTTCTTT
cdr3_aa: CASSYFGGLYGAFF
d_call: .
j_call: TRBJ1-1
v_call: TRBV6-5
clone_size: .

cdr3_nt: TGCGCCAGCAGTTACAGGGAAGGCAATCAGCCCCAGCATTTT
cdr3_aa: CASSYREGNQPQHF
d_call: .
j_call: TRBJ1-5
v_call: TRBV10-1
clone_size: .

cdr3_nt: TGTGCCAGCAGCCCGACTAGCGCAGAGACCCAGTACTTC
cdr3_aa: CASSPTSAETQYF
d_call: TRBD2
j_call: TRBJ2-5
v_call: TRBV7-7
clone_size: .

cdr3_nt: TGTGCCAGCAGTGAAGCGGGGGGCACAGATACGCAGTATTTT
cdr3_aa: CASSEAGGTDTQYF
d_call: TRBD2
j_call: TRBJ2-3
v_call: TRBV6-4
clone_size: .

cdr3_nt: TGTGCCAGTAGTAATTACCGACAGGGAGGTAATGAAAAACTGTTTTTT
cdr3_aa: CASSNYRQGGNEKLFF
d_call: TRBD1
j_call: TRBJ1-4
v_call: TRBV19
clone_size: .

cdr3_nt: TGTGCCAGCAGCCCTCAGGGGGCAGTCGGGGAGCTGTTTTTT
cdr3_aa: CASSPQGAVGELFF
d_call: TRBD1
j_call: TRBJ2-2
v_call: TRBV11-2
clone_size: .

cdr3_nt: TGTGCCAGCAGTCCCGGGAGGGTCACTGAAGCTTTCTTT
cdr3_aa: CASSPGRVTEAFF
d_call: .
j_call: TRBJ1-1
v_call: TRBV6-5
clone_size: .

cdr3_nt: TGTGCCAGCAGCTTAGAACAAGCGGGCAAACTGTTTTTT
cdr3_aa: CASSLEQAGKLFF
d_call: .
j_call: TRBJ1-4
v_call: TRBV7-9
clone_size: .